The clone carrying this T cell receptor beta chain was seen a single time. Individuals aged about 18 to 90 years were recruited from 24 US areas. Each recovered donor of Cohort 3 presented with two negative PCRs, clearance, or symptom resolution. These data originate in a study of blood T cell repertoires in COVID-19. Study-wide background: COVID-19 samples, acute and convalescent, were from the United States, Italy and Spain. PBMCs, B-cell-depleted T cells, or T cells provided the cDNA or gDNA that made up the material.

J was trimmed by 4 bases and V by 5 bases; bases with no gene match: 9. This CDR3 region has 15 residues. The germline V gene encodes CDR1 SGHAT and CDR2 FQNNGV. TCRdb keeps only in-frame clones here, not all; method: immunoSEQ multiplex PCR. The data show about 180,000 clones, around 83% seen once. V usage is TRBV11-2 and J usage is TRBJ1-1; 8 bases are shared with TRBD1. The sequence derives from a man in his fifties who had recovered from COVID-19. The sample consisted of PBMCs or T cells enriched from blood (not recorded which). The CDR3, as DNA: TGTGCCAGCAGCCTCGCAGGACAGGGTGTCACTGAAGCTTTCTTT. Translated: CASSLAGQGVTEAFF.